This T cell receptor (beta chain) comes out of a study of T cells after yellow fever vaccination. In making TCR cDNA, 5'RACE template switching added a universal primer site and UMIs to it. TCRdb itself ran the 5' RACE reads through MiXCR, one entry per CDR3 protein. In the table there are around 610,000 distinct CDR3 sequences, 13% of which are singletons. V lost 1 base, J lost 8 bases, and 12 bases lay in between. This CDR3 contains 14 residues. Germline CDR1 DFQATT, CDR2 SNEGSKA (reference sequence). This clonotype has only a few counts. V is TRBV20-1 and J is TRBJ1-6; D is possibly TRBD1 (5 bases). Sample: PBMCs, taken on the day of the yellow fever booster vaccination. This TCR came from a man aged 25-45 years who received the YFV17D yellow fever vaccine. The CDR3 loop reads CSARAGTRDSPLHF. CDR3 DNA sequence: TGCAGTGCTAGAGCAGGGACTAGGGATTCACCCCTCCACTTT.